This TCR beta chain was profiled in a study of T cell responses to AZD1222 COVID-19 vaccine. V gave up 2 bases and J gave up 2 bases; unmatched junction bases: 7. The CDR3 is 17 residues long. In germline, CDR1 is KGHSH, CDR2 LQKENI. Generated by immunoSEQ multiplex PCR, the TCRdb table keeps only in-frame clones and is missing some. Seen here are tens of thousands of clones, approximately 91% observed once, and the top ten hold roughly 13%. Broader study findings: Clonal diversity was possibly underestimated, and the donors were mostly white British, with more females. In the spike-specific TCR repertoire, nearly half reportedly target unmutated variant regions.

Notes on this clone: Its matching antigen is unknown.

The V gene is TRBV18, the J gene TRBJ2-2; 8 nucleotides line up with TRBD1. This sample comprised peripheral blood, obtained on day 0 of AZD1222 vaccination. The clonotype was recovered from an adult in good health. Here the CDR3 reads CASSPISGQGNTGELFF. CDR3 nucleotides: TGTGCCAGCTCACCAATATCCGGACAGGGAAACACCGGGGAGCTGTTTTTT.